This TCR beta chain was sequenced during a study of response to subunit inactivated influenza vaccine. Study results and caveats: That few new T cells are recruited by each seasonal influenza vaccination was the authors' suggestion.

This clonotype was counted many times. The antigen remains unidentified. TCRdb reprocessed the RT-PCR reads via MiXCR and lists one record per CDR3 protein. The sample shows 500,000 to 550,000 distinct CDR3 sequences, roughly 7.9% of them seen only once. This material consisted of PBMCs from blood, taken about 24 months after vaccination. The TCR sequence derives from a man between 50 and 75 years old who received an inactivated influenza vaccine.

The CDR3 here is CASSFRSATSGQYF. The CDR3 DNA reads TGTGCCAGCAGTTTCCGGTCCGCTACCTCTGGGCAGTACTTC. The rearrangement links TRBV12-3 or TRBV12-4 to TRBJ2-7, with D unclear. This CDR3 has 14 amino acids. With 3 bases removed from V and 9 bases from J, the gap between germline ends came to 18 bases.